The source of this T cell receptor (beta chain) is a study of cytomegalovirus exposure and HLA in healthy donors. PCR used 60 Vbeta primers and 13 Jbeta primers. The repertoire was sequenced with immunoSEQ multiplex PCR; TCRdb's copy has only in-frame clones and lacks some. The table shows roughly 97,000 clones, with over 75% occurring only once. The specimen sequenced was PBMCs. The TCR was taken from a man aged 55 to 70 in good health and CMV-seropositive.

For the CDR3, the DNA is TGTGCCAGCAGGGCTAGCGGGGGGGTCTGGTACGAGCAGTACTTC. Translating gives CASRASGGVWYEQYF. The chain joins TRBV6-5 to TRBJ2-7; 12 nucleotides match TRBD2. Losses at the gene ends were 6 bases for V and 4 bases for J; bases not matched to a gene: 7. The CDR3 covers 15 residues. CDR1 is MNHEY, CDR2 SVGAGI, per germline.